This entry lists 8 T cell receptor beta chains sequenced from one sample in a study of early T cells in non-severe SARS-CoV-2 infection. TCRdb redid the calling of the 5' RACE reads with MiXCR, one entry per CDR3 protein. Of some 54,000 distinct CDR3 sequences listed, around 10% were seen once; the top ten hold about 13%. What was sequenced was whole blood. The receptors here all came from an adult who was a healthcare worker with PCR-confirmed SARS-CoV-2 infection or an uninfected control (not recorded which).

This clonotype was recorded many times. The CDR3 nucleotides read TGCAGCGTTAACAGGGGAATGGGTACTGAAGCTTTCTTT. Its protein is CSVNRGMGTEAFF. The V and J genes are TRBV29-1 and TRBJ1-1; 7 positions match TRBD1. There are 13 residues in the CDR3. The V segment lost 5 bases and the J segment 5 bases; nucleotides outside the gene matches: 8. Germline CDR1 is SQVTM and CDR2 is ANQGSEA.

A remark on this clonotype: A single base separates this from a much larger clone, so it may be a read error. The J gene is TRBJ2-1, the V gene TRBV7-3; D unclear. Between the trimmed V and J ends, which lost 7 bases and 5 bases, there was a span of 15 bases. This CDR3 contains 14 residues. Germline V lookup: CDR1 SGHTA, CDR2 FQGTGA. The CDR3: CASNHPGEDNEQFF. CDR3 DNA sequence: TGTGCCAGCAACCACCCAGGTGAGGACAATGAGCAGTTCTTC.

This clonotype was found a few times. The chain combines TRBV6-2 or TRBV6-3 with TRBJ2-3; 9 bases are a match to TRBD2. Per the germline V gene, CDR1 is MNHEY and CDR2 is SVGEGT. CDR3 length: 16 residues. J gave up 1 base and V 5 bases, and 7 bases lay outside the gene matches. CDR3 sequence (DNA): TGTGCCAGCAGTGAACCGCGGGGGGGCGGCACAGATACGCAGTATTTT. Amino acids: CASSEPRGGGTDTQYF.

This clonotype occurred a few times. This chain links TRBV4-1 with TRBJ2-2; 8 bases match TRBD2. V lost 0 bases, J lost 4 bases, and 10 bases stayed unmatched. CDR1 and CDR2 from the germline V gene are MGHRA and YSYEKL. This CDR3 spans 18 amino acids. CDR3 sequence: CASSQDPRGGAITGELFF. The CDR3 DNA is TGCGCCAGCAGCCAAGATCCCCGGGGGGGGGCAATCACCGGGGAGCTGTTTTTT.

The gene calls are TRBV5-1 and TRBJ2-3, with 7 nucleotides matching TRBD2. The length of the CDR3 is 14 residues. V trimming: 6 bases; J trimming: 0 bases; junction bases outside the gene matches: 4. Germline CDR1 and CDR2: SGHRS and YFSETQ. CDR3 in amino acids: CASTRGVSTDTQYF. The CDR3 DNA follows: TGCGCCAGCACCCGGGGGGTTAGCACAGATACGCAGTATTTT.

This clonotype was observed a few times. The J gene is TRBJ1-6, the V gene TRBV20-1; D gene unclear. Germline CDR1 DFQATT, CDR2 SNEGSKA (reference sequence). This CDR3 comprises 13 residues. Trimming removed 0 bases at V and 10 bases at J, with 10 bases between. CDR3 residues: CSARDSSRSPLHF. CDR3 DNA sequence: TGCAGTGCTAGAGATTCCAGTAGATCACCCCTCCACTTT.

This clonotype was counted at least ten times. This rearrangement joins TRBV28 to TRBJ1-2, with TRBD1 identical over 7 bases. There are 19 residues in the CDR3. CDR1 is MDHEN and CDR2 is SYDVKM in the germline V gene. Trimming at V came to 6 bases and at J to 0 bases, leaving 19 bases not matched to a gene. The CDR3 bases are TGTGCCAGCAGCCCCAGCACCGACAGGGAACACCGTTCTAACTATGGCTACACCTTC. This gives the protein CASSPSTDREHRSNYGYTF.

This chain joins TRBV4-3 and TRBJ2-5, with 9 positions matching TRBD1. This CDR3 spans 16 amino acids. Germline-derived CDR1 and CDR2 are LGHNA and YSLEER. The trim removed 4 bases at V and 9 bases at J, leaving 15 bases unmatched. The CDR3 DNA is TGCGCCAGCAGCCGGACAAACAGGGGGCTGGGCGGCGCCCAGTACTTC. Amino acids: CASSRTNRGLGGAQYF.